These 15 T cell receptor beta chains were sequenced from one sample in a study of T-cell memory formation after mild COVID-19. TCRdb redid the calling of the 5' RACE reads with MiXCR, one entry per CDR3 protein. The repertoire includes 300,000 to 400,000 distinct CDR3 sequences, roughly 21% of them detected once, and 12% sits in the top ten. Material for sequencing was PBMCs or a T cell subset sorted from them (not recorded which). Receptors were obtained from an adult woman who had mild COVID-19 (a few samples of this study predate the infection). Cell type and time point are not known.

The chain is built from TRBV21-1 and TRBJ2-1; TRBD1 was called by the table and not checked on the DNA. TRBV21-1 is tagged as a pseudogene. The CDR3 totals 17 residues. The CDR3 is CASSKGHLAPESNEQFF. In DNA form, the CDR3 reads TGTGCCAGCAGCAAAGGCCACCTAGCGCCCGAGAGCAATGAGCAGTTCTTC.

This clonotype was found a few times. The chain uses TRBV11-2 and TRBJ2-7, with a weak D call TRBD1 (5 bases). The V end was cut by 4 bases, the J end by 0 bases, with 10 bases between. CDR1 is SGHAT, CDR2 FQNNGV, per germline. The CDR3 spans 14 residues. CDR3 amino acids: CASSSTGYSYEQYF. CDR3 DNA: TGTGCCAGCAGCTCCACAGGTTACTCCTACGAGCAGTACTTC.

The gene calls are TRBV9 and TRBJ2-7; 8 bases align to TRBD2. This CDR3 is built from 15 residues. Looked up from germline, CDR1 is SGDLS and CDR2 is YYNGEE. V was clipped by 2 bases and J by 3 bases; unmatched bases: 7. CDR3 nucleotides: TGTGCCAGCAGCGTCAGCGGGGGTATGATCTACGAGCAGTACTTC. Amino acid sequence: CASSVSGGMIYEQYF.

This clonotype was observed a handful of times. This chain links TRBV7-2 with TRBJ2-1; TRBD2 matches 13 bases. Germline V gene lookup returns CDR1 SGHTA and CDR2 FQGNSA. The CDR3 contains 17 residues. The V gene end was trimmed by 1 base and the J gene end by 7 bases; junction bases not matched to a gene: 7. In nucleotides, the CDR3 is TGTGCCAGCAGCTTAGTCGGACTAGCGGGAGTGTCTAATGAGCAGTTCTTC. Protein: CASSLVGLAGVSNEQFF.

The chain joins TRBV5-1 to TRBJ1-1, with D maybe TRBD1 (5 bases). Germline CDR1 and CDR2: SGHRS and YFSETQ. The germline V and J ends were trimmed by 1 base and 5 bases, with 9 bases remaining between them. The CDR3 has 13 amino acids. CDR3 coding DNA: TGCGCCAGCAGCTTGATCGGGGGAACTGAAGCTTTCTTT. Residues: CASSLIGGTEAFF.

This sequence joins TRBV18 and TRBJ2-7; the D is unclear. The germline V gene has CDR1 KGHSH and CDR2 LQKENI. This CDR3 has 13 residues. Trimming pared 0 bases from V and 6 bases from J, leaving 9 bases between. The CDR3 protein is CASSPPVPGEQYF. Here the CDR3 DNA reads TGTGCCAGCTCACCACCGGTTCCCGGCGAGCAGTACTTC.

The rearrangement uses TRBV3-1 and TRBJ1-5; 9 bases are a match to TRBD1. This CDR3 is built from 16 residues. Unmatched junction bases numbered 10, after V lost 5 bases and J lost 5 bases. CDR1 LGHDT and CDR2 YNNKEL come from the germline V gene (reference sequence). The CDR3 loop is CASSLDRGRGDQPQHF. The CDR3 DNA sequence: TGTGCCAGCAGCTTGGACAGGGGAAGAGGCGATCAGCCCCAGCATTTT.

This clonotype appeared a few times. The J gene is TRBJ2-3, the V gene TRBV7-9; no clear D. The CDR3 totals 13 residues. V lost 8 bases to trimming and J lost 0 bases, with 9 bases between them. The germline V gene encodes CDR1 SEHNR and CDR2 FQNEAQ (reference sequence). CDR3 DNA: TGTGCCAGCCTTTACGATAGCACAGATACGCAGTATTTT. As protein: CASLYDSTDTQYF.

Notes on this clonotype: The germline gene is not matched at one end of the junction; a read error may be the cause. V is TRBV5-1 and J is TRBJ1-1; tentatively, D is TRBD1 (6 bases). Germline CDR1 SGHRS, CDR2 YFSETQ. The length of the CDR3 is 15 residues. CDR3 sequence (DNA): TGCGCCAGCACCTTGGATCCGGGGGCCAACACTGAAGCTTTCTTT. This encodes CASTLDPGANTEAFF.

V and J are TRBV12-3 or TRBV12-4 and TRBJ2-5; TRBD2 matches 9 bases. With 7 bases clipped from V and 5 bases from J, the junction kept 8 bases outside the gene matches. The CDR3 totals 14 residues. The CDR3 bases are TGTGCCAGCACCGTCCTAGCGGGGCGGGAGACCCAGTACTTC. Protein: CASTVLAGRETQYF.

This clonotype came up a few times. This rearrangement joins TRBV7-3 to TRBJ2-3; D is unresolved. The V gene lost 4 bases and the J gene lost 6 bases, with 11 bases spanning the gap. The germline CDR1 and CDR2 sequences are SGHTA and FQGTGA. The CDR3 length is 13 residues. The CDR3 DNA reads TGTGCCAGCAGCTCCTCGGCCGGTGATACGCAGTATTTT. The encoded protein is CASSSSAGDTQYF.

Only a few counts were recorded for this clonotype. The chain recombines TRBV9 with TRBJ2-1, with D maybe TRBD2 (6 bases). V was cut by 3 bases and J by 3 bases, with 16 bases left in between. This CDR3 has 16 amino acids. From germline, CDR1 is SGDLS and CDR2 YYNGEE. CDR3 loop: CASSAGTGVIYNEQFF. The CDR3 region has the DNA TGTGCCAGCAGCGCAGGCACGGGAGTCATCTACAATGAGCAGTTCTTC.

The rearrangement links TRBV12-3 or TRBV12-4 to TRBJ1-5; tentatively, D is TRBD1 (5 bases). The V gene lost 8 bases and the J gene lost 2 bases, with 7 bases spanning the gap. This CDR3 is built from 12 residues. CDR3 coding DNA: TGTGCCAGCCGGACACGCAATCAGCCCCAGCATTTT. Encoded protein: CASRTRNQPQHF.

The chain has TRBV27 and TRBJ1-6; perhaps TRBD1 as D (5 bases). Looked up from germline, CDR1 is MNHEY and CDR2 is SMNVEV (reference sequence). The germline V and J ends were trimmed by 9 bases and 7 bases, with 19 bases remaining between them. The CDR3 runs 15 residues. The CDR3 nucleotides read TGTGCCAGAGACCGCGACAGCCTATACAATTCACCCCTCCACTTT. This sequence encodes CARDRDSLYNSPLHF.

V is TRBV9 and J is TRBJ1-3; unclear D gene. Deletions cut 0 bases from V and 2 bases from J, with 6 bases between. CDR1 and CDR2 (germline): SGDLS, YYNGEE. This CDR3 region has 14 residues. The CDR3 loop is CASSVGGPGNTIYF. CDR3 sequence (DNA): TGTGCCAGCAGCGTAGGGGGTCCTGGAAACACCATATATTTT.